This is a list of T cell receptor beta chains from one sample in a study of T-cell reconstitution after alpha-beta-depleted transplantation in children. TCRdb reprocessed the PCR reads via MiXCR and lists one record per CDR3 protein. Of about 98,000 distinct CDR3 sequences listed, around 7.8% were seen once; the top ten hold about 16%. The source material was PBMCs, sampled before TCRalphabeta/CD19-depleted stem cell transplant. The receptor set was obtained from a boy younger than 10 with acute lymphoblastic leukemia, due to receive a stem cell transplant. Each CDR3 is given with its conserved first and last residue. Only some rows state a clone size, as once, few, many or a class for expanded clones.

abundance | j_gene | len | v_gene | CDR3aa
many | TRBJ1-5 | 18 | TRBV4-1 | CASSPYPTRRRSNQPQHF
- | TRBJ1-2 | 16 | TRBV28 | CASSLRTGGHFARYTF
few | TRBJ1-2 | 12 | TRBV9 | CASSVGAGGYTF
few | TRBJ1-5 | 11 | TRBV10-2 | CASSRNQPQHF
- | TRBJ1-5 | 16 | TRBV5-8 | CASSPVPLPINQPQHF
few | TRBJ1-1 | 15 | TRBV19 | CASSIGSGTPTEAFF
many | TRBJ1-2 | 13 | TRBV15 | CATSREHFYGYTF
many | TRBJ1-1 | 13 | TRBV12-3/TRBV12-4 | CASTWGGGTEAFF
- | TRBJ2-1 | 15 | TRBV20-1 | CSAPQLAGAYNEEFF
many | TRBJ1-1 | 16 | TRBV7-9 | CASSLVPGQGTTEAFF
few | TRBJ2-7 | 16 | TRBV7-9 | CASSGNRGAHSYEQYF
many | TRBJ2-7 | 16 | TRBV5-6 | CASSMGLAAASYEQYF
many | TRBJ2-3 | 15 | TRBV6-4 | CASSAASGSTDTQYF
- | TRBJ1-1 | 17 | TRBV3-1 | CASSLSRIKVRNTEAFF
few | TRBJ2-7 | 13 | TRBV28 | CASSPRIVYEQYF
- | TRBJ2-5 | 14 | TRBV3-1 | CASSQGRAQETQYF
few | TRBJ1-1 | 15 | TRBV9 | CASSVAPDRNTEAFF
few | TRBJ1-4 | 14 | TRBV4-3 | CASSQGPQVEKLFF
many | TRBJ2-3 | 15 | TRBV4-2 | CASSRTGGMADTQYF
many | TRBJ1-6 | 15 | TRBV12-3/TRBV12-4 | CASTPGSLRGSPLHF
many | TRBJ2-4 | 14 | TRBV20-1 | CSAIGPEAKNIQYF
few | TRBJ2-3 | 16 | TRBV11-2 | CASSWDGSLVTDTQYF
- | TRBJ2-7 | 11 | TRBV6-1 | CASRAGYEQYF
few | TRBJ1-6 | 14 | TRBV20-1 | CSARGGPDNSPLHF
many | TRBJ2-5 | 13 | TRBV21-1 | CASQVGSQETQYF
few | TRBJ2-3 | 13 | TRBV6-1 | CASSDGGWATQYF
many | TRBJ2-3 | 16 | TRBV6-1 | CASSEASGEGADTQYF
few | TRBJ1-6 | 15 | TRBV6-1 | CASSDQLGTESPLHF
many | TRBJ2-4 | 13 | TRBV24-1 | CATSPTGMDIQYF
- | TRBJ2-7 | 15 | TRBV5-6 | CASSLVGTSHYEQYF
few | TRBJ2-5 | 16 | TRBV7-2 | CASSFPTGREGETQYF
- | TRBJ1-2 | 15 | TRBV7-2 | CASSLGEQGSSGYTF
- | TRBJ2-5 | 17 | TRBV5-5 | CASSLELTSGGLETQYF
many | TRBJ2-7 | 14 | TRBV12-3/TRBV12-4 | CASSWDRPSHEQYF
many | TRBJ2-7 | 13 | TRBV7-9 | CASSMPSLYEQYF
many | TRBJ2-7 | 15 | TRBV6-4 | CASSEVAGAFDEQYF
many | TRBJ1-2 | 17 | TRBV27 | CASGSRARGARYYGYTF
few | TRBJ2-1 | 19 | TRBV4-2 | CASSQDAGGRGSSYNEQFF
few | TRBJ1-2 | 13 | TRBV5-5 | CASRPGDLGGYTF
many | TRBJ2-7 | 16 | TRBV4-2 | CASSPETGQAPYEQYF
once | TRBJ1-1 | 15 | TRBV10-1 | CASSDSGAMNTEAFF
many | TRBJ2-3 | 11 | TRBV14 | CASSQSDTQYF
few | TRBJ2-7 | 10 | TRBV20-1 | CSARVGEQYF
many | TRBJ2-2 | 20 | TRBV9 | CASSADRGGTHQMYTGELFF
- | TRBJ1-4 | 13 | TRBV3-1 | CASSRGLGEKLFF